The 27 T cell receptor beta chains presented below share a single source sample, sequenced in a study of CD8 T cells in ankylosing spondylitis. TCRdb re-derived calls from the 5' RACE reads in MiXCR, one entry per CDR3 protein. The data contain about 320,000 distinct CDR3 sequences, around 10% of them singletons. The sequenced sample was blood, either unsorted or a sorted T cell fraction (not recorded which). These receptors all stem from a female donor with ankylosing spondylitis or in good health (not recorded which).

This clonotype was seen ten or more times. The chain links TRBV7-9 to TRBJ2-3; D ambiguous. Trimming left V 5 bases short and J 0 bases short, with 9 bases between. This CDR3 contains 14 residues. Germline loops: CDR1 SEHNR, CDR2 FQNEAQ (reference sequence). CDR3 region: CASSPSLSTDTQYF. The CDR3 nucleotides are TGTGCCAGCAGCCCAAGCCTCAGCACAGATACGCAGTATTTT.

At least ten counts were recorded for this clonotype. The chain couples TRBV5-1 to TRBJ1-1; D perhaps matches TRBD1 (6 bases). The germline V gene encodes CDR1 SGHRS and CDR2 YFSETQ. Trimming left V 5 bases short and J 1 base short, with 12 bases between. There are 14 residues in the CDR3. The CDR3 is CASRSQGANTEAFF. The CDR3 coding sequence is TGCGCCAGCAGGTCACAGGGAGCGAACACTGAAGCTTTCTTT.

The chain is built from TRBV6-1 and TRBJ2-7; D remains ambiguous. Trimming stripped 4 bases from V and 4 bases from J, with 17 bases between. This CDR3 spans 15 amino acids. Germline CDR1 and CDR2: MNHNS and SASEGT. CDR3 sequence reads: CASSGDGIFSYEQYF. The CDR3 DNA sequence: TGTGCCAGCAGTGGAGACGGAATATTTTCTTACGAGCAGTACTTC.

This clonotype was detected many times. CDR3 protein: CASSPRDPYEQYF. The CDR3 DNA is TGTGCCAGCAGCCCCAGGGATCCCTACGAGCAGTACTTC. J is TRBJ2-7 and V is TRBV7-8; possibly TRBD1 for D (5 bases). Trimming took off 5 bases at V and 2 bases at J, with 10 bases between the two ends. This CDR3 is built from 13 residues. Germline CDR1 SGHVS, CDR2 FQNEAQ.

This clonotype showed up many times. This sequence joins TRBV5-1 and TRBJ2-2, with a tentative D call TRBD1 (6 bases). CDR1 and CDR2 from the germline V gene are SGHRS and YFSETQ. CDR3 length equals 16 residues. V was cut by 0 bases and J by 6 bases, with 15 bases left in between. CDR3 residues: CASSLVLGRGAGELFF. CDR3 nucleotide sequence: TGCGCCAGCAGCTTGGTTCTCGGCAGGGGAGCCGGGGAGCTGTTTTTT.

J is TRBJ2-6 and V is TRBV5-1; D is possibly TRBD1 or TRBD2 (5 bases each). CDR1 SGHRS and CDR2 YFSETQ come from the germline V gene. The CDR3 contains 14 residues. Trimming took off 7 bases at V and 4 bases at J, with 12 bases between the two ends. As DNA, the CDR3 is TGCGCCAGCTTGGAGGACACCGGGGCCAACGTCCTGACTTTC. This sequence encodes CASLEDTGANVLTF. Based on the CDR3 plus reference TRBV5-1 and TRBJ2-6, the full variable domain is KAGVTQTPRYLIKTRGQQVTLSCSPISGHRSVSWYQQTPGQGLQFLFEYFSETQRNKGNFPGRFSGRQFSNSRSEMNVSTLELGDSALYLCASLEDTGANVLTFGAGSRLTVL.

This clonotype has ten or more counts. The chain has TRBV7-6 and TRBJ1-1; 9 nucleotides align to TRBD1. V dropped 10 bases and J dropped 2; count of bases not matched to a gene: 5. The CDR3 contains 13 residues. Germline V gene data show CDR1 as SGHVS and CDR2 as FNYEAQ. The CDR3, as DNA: TGTGCCACCTTGGACAGGGGAAACACTGAAGCTTTCTTT. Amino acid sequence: CATLDRGNTEAFF.

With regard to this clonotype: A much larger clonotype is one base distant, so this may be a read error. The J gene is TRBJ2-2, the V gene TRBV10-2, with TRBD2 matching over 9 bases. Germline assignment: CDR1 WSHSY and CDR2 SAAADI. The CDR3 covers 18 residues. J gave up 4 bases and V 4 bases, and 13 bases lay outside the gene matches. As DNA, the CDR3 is TGCGCCAGCAGTGGACAGTATGGTAGCGGGAGTCTCACCGGGGAGCTGTTTTTT. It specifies CASSGQYGSGSLTGELFF.

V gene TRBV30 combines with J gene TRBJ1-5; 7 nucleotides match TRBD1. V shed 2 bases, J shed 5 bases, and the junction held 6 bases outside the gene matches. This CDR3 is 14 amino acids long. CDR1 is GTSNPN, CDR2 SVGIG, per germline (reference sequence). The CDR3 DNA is TGTGCCTGGAGTCGGACAGGTCGTCATCAGCCCCAGCATTTT. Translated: CAWSRTGRHQPQHF.

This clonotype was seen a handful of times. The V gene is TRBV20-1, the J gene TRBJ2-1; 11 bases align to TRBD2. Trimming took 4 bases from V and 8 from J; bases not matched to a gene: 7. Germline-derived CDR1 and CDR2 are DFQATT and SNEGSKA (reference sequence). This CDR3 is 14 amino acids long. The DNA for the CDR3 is TGCAGTGCTACGACTAGCGGGGACCTCCATGAGCAGTTCTTC. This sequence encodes CSATTSGDLHEQFF.

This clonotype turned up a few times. The CDR3 coding sequence is TGCAGTGCTAGAGAGAGACCCGGGACAGGGATGGAGTACGAGCAGTACTTC. This translates into CSARERPGTGMEYEQYF. The rearrangement links TRBV20-1 to TRBJ2-7, with 9 bases that match TRBD1. The CDR3 covers 17 residues. CDR1 DFQATT and CDR2 SNEGSKA come from the germline V gene (reference sequence). The J segment lost 4 bases and the V segment lost 0 bases, leaving 13 bases of the junction unmatched.

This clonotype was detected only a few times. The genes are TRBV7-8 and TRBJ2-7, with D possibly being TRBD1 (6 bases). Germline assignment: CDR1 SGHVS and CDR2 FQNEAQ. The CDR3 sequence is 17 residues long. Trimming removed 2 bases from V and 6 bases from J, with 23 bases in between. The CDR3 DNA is TGTGCCAGCAGCTTACTTACGAGGGGGAGCCAGCCCCGCGAGCAGTACTTC. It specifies CASSLLTRGSQPREQYF.

The CDR3 sequence is CSATFSAGGDNEQFF. The CDR3, as DNA: TGCAGTGCTACATTCAGCGCAGGAGGCGACAATGAGCAGTTCTTC. The V call is TRBV20-1, the J call TRBJ2-1; TRBD2 is a possible D gene (5 bases). Per the germline V gene, CDR1 is DFQATT and CDR2 is SNEGSKA (reference sequence). The V and J ends lost 4 bases and 5 bases respectively, with 18 bases between them. The CDR3 length is 15 residues.

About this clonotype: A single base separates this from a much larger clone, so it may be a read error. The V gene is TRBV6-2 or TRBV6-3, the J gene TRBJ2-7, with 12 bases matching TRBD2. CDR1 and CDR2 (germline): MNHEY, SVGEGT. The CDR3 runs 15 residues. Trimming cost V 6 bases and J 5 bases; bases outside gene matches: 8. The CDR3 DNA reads TGTGCCAGCAGCGGACTAGCGGGATTATTTAACGAGCAGTACTTC. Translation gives CASSGLAGLFNEQYF.

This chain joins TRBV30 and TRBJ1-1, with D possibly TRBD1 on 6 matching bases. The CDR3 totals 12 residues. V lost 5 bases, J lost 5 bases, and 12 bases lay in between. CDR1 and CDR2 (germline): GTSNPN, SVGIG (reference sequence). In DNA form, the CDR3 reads TGTGCCTGGGGATGGAGGGGGACTGAAGCTTTCTTT. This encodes CAWGWRGTEAFF.

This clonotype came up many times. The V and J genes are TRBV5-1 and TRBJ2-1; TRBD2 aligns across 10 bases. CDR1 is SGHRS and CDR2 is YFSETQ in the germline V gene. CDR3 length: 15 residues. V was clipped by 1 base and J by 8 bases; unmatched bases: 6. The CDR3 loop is CASSLRAGGSHEQFF. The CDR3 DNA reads TGCGCCAGCAGCTTGAGAGCGGGGGGGTCCCATGAGCAGTTCTTC.

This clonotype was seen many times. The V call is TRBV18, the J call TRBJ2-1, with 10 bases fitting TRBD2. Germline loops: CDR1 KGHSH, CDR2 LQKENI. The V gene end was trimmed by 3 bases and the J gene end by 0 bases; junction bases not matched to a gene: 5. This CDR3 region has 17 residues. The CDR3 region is CASSPGLARSSYNEQFF. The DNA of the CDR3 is TGTGCCAGCTCACCGGGACTAGCGCGTAGCTCCTACAATGAGCAGTTCTTC.

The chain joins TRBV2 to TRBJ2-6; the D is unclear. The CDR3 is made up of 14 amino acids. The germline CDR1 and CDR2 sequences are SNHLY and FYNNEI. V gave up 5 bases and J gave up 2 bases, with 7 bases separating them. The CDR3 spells CASSNSAGANVLTF. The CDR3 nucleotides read TGTGCCAGCAGTAATTCCGCTGGGGCCAACGTCCTGACTTTC.

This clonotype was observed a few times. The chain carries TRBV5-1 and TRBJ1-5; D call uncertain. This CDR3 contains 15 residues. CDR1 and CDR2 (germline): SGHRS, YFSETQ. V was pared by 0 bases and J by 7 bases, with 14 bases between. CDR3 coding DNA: TGCGCCAGCAGCTTGGAGGGATCCATAAGGCAGCCCCAGCATTTT. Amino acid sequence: CASSLEGSIRQPQHF.

CDR3 protein: CASSLETGGQETQYF. DNA for the CDR3: TGTGCCAGCAGCTTGGAAACAGGGGGACAAGAGACCCAGTACTTC. The rearrangement links TRBV5-4 to TRBJ2-5; 8 nucleotides agree with TRBD1. Germline V lookup: CDR1 SGHNT, CDR2 YYREEE (reference sequence). This CDR3 spans 15 amino acids. Trimming took 0 bases from V and 2 from J; bases not matched to a gene: 3.

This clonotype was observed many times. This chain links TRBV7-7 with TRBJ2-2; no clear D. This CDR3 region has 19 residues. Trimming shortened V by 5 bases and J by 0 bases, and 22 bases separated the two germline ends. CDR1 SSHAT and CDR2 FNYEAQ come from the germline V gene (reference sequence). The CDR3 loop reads CASSKRPVLTSANTGELFF. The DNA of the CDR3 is TGTGCCAGCAGCAAAAGACCGGTTTTGACCAGCGCGAACACCGGGGAGCTGTTTTTT.

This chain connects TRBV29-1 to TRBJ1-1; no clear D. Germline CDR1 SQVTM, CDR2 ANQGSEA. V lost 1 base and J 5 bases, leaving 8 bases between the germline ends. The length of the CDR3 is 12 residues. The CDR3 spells CSVEGGRTEAFF. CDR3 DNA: TGCAGCGTTGAAGGGGGAAGGACTGAAGCTTTCTTT.

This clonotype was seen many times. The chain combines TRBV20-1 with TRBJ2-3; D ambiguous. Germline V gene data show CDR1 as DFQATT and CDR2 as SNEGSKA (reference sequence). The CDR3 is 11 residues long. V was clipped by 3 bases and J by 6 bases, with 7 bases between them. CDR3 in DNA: TGCAGTGCTAGGGAATGGGATACGCAGTATTTT. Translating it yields CSAREWDTQYF.

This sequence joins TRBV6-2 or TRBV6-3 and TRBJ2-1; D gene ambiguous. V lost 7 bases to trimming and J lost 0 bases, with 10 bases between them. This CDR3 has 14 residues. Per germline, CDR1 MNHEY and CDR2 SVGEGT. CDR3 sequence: CASNGHSSYNEQFF. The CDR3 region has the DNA TGTGCCAGCAATGGGCATAGCTCCTACAATGAGCAGTTCTTC.

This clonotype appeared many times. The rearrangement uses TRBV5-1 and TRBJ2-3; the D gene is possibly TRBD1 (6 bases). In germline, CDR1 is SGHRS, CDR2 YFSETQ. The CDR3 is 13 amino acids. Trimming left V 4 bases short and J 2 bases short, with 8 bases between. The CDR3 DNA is TGCGCCAGCAGCCGGGACATCACAGATACGCAGTATTTT. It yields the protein CASSRDITDTQYF.

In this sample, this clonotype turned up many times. CDR3 nucleotide sequence: TGTGCCAGCAGTTTGGGGACTAGCGGGGCCGGGGAGCTGTTTTTT. Protein product: CASSLGTSGAGELFF. This chain connects TRBV12-3 or TRBV12-4 to TRBJ2-2; 13 nucleotides match TRBD2. This CDR3 has 15 residues. Trimming cost V 3 bases and J 6 bases; bases outside gene matches: 1.

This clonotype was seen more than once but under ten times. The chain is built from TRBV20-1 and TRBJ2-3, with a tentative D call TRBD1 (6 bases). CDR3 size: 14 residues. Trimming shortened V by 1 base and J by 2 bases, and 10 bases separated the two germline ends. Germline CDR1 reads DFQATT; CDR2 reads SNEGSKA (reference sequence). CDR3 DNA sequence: TGCAGTGCTAGAGGAGGGGGAAACACAGATACGCAGTATTTT. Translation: CSARGGGNTDTQYF.